This T cell receptor (beta chain) was identified during a study of beta chain features in type 1 diabetes. Expressed TCRB transcripts were sequenced because the entire RNA isolate underwent reverse transcription. Only in-frame clones appear in the TCRdb table, and some are missing; sequencing was by immunoSEQ multiplex PCR. The sample holds roughly 610,000 clones, about 16% seen once. Germline V lookup: CDR1 SGHNT, CDR2 YYREEE (reference sequence). The CDR3 is 18 residues long. Trimming left V 4 bases short and J 1 base short, with 18 bases between. This chain uses TRBV5-4 with TRBJ2-6; unclear D gene. This clonotype was obtained from a man aged 18 to 30 in good health. The source material was naive CD4+ T cells from blood. CDR3 DNA sequence: TGTGCCAGCAGCAACCTGGCGCGCGGAGAATCTGGGGCCAACGTCCTGACTTTC. Encoded protein: CASSNLARGESGANVLTF.